This T cell receptor beta chain was recovered during a study of identical twins. Germline V gene data show CDR1 as SGHTA and CDR2 as FQGNSA. Trimming shortened V by 0 bases and J by 4 bases, and 9 bases separated the two germline ends. This CDR3 is 14 amino acids long. Template switching, a step in the protocol, added a universal primer site, and cDNA carried unique molecular identifiers. TCRdb recomputed calls from the 5' RACE reads with MiXCR, one row per CDR3 protein. The sample records hundreds of thousands of distinct CDR3 sequences, 5.5% to 7% being singletons. This sample also belongs to another study, concerning yellow fever vaccine responses in identical twins.

The sequenced sample consisted of memory (CD45RO+) T cells sorted from blood. The V and J genes are TRBV7-2 and TRBJ1-2, with D perhaps TRBD1 (6 bases). The sequence was collected from a woman between 18 and 29 years old in good health. The CDR3 loop is CASSLAQQGYGYTF. CDR3 bases: TGTGCCAGCAGCTTAGCTCAACAGGGCTATGGCTACACCTTC.